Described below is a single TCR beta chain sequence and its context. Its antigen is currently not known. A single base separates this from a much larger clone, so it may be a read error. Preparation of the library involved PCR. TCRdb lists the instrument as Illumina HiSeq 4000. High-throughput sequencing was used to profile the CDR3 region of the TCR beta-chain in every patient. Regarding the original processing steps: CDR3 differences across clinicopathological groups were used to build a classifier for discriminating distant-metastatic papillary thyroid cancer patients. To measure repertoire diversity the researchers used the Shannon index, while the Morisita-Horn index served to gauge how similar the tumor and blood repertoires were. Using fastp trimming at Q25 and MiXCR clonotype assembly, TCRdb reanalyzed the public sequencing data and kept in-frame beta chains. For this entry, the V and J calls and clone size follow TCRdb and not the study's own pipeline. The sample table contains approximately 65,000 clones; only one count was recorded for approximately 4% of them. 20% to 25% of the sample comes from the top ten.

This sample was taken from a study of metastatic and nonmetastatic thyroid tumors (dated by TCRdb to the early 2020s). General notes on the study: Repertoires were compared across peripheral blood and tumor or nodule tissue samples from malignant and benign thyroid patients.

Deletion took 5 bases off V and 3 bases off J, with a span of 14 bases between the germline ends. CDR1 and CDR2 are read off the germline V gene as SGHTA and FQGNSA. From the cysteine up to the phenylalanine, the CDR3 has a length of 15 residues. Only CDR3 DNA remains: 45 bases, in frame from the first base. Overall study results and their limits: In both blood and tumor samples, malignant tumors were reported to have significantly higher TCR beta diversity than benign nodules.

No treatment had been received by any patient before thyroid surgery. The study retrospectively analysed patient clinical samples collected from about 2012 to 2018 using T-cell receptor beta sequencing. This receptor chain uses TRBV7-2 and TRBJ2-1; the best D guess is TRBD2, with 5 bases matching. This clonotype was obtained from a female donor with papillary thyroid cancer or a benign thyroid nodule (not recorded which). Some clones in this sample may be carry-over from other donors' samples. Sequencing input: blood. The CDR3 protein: CASSPTGYNYNEQFF. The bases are TGTGCCAGCAGCCCCACGGGGTACAACTACAATGAGCAGTTCTTC.